The entry that follows covers one T cell receptor (beta chain) sequence. These data originate in a study of tumor-infiltrating lymphocytes in primary liver carcinoma. Study at large: These were node-negative, non-metastatic T1-T3 tumors of roughly 4 to 10 cm.

The CDR3 extends over 13 amino acids. The germline V gene has CDR1 SEHNR and CDR2 FQNEAQ (reference sequence). Trimming shortened V by 5 bases and J by 3 bases, and 10 bases separated the two germline ends. The template, roughly 510 ng total RNA, yielded TCR beta cDNA made with a constant-region primer. Slightly modified ARM-PCR with three nested multiplex PCR rounds yielded TCR beta libraries. Rounds one and two of PCR, each of roughly 10 cycles, were primed with TRBV1-TRBV30 forward primers and a C-beta reverse primer. MiXCR, applied by TCRdb to the multiplex PCR reads, yields one record per CDR3 protein. The data contain approximately 310,000 distinct CDR3 sequences, around three fifths of them seen just once; the ten biggest clones take up about 8.4%. The researchers obtained blood RNA from unsorted whole blood and also extracted germline DNA.

The sequenced sample was peripheral blood. This receptor was identified in a man aged 40-49 years with primary liver carcinoma and hepatitis B virus infection. The chain is built from TRBV7-9 and TRBJ1-1; the D is unclear. For the CDR3, the DNA is TGTGCCAGCAGCCTTGAGGGTGACACTGAAGCTTTCTTT. As protein: CASSLEGDTEAFF.